This TCR beta chain was sequenced in a study of OX40 agonist ivuxolimab in advanced cancers. Study-wide context: As their treatment, patients were administered ivuxolimab, an agonistic anti-OX40 (CD134) antibody.

This clone was observed a single time. Its antigen remains unidentified. The germline V gene has CDR1 KGHSH and CDR2 LQKENI. The CDR3 totals 14 residues. Trimming shortened V by 3 bases and J by 6 bases, and 14 bases separated the two germline ends. TCRdb's copy holds only in-frame clones and misses some; the assay was immunoSEQ multiplex PCR. The data hold 90,000 to 100,000 clones, with 89% observed a single time. Study outcomes and limitations: CD8+ T cells (on average) carried more expanded clones than CD4+ T cells.

The specimen comprised CD4+ or CD8+ T cells sorted from blood, sampled in a trial of the OX40 agonist ivuxolimab. V usage is TRBV18 and J usage is TRBJ1-1; possibly TRBD1 for D (6 bases). The source is an adult with an advanced solid tumor such as melanoma, head and neck, liver or kidney cancer. The CDR3 nucleotides read TGTGCCAGCTCACCTTCCAGGGGAGGCGCTGAAGCTTTCTTT. Protein product: CASSPSRGGAEAFF.